The 5 T cell receptor beta chains presented below share a single source sample, sequenced in a study of cytomegalovirus exposure and HLA in healthy donors (dated by TCRdb to 2017 to 2019). Library creation used the immunoSEQ multiplex PCR assay. The source is immuneACCESS, and TCRdb retained only in-frame sequences with V and J called. Part of the clones is not carried over; for the studies checked, unresolved V genes explain less than half of this, and the remainder is unexplained. Within this sample are about 200,000 clones, with around 86% of them counted one time only. The ten largest clonotypes hold about 1.6% of the sample. The sequencing sample was made of PBMCs. The receptor set was obtained from a woman aged 18-29 years in good health and CMV-seronegative.

The V call is TRBV5-1, the J call TRBJ2-4, with D maybe TRBD1 (6 bases). V lost 0 bases to trimming and J lost 6 bases, with 13 bases between them. The CDR3 is 15 residues long. The germline V gene has CDR1 SGHRS and CDR2 YFSETQ. For the CDR3, the DNA is TGCGCCAGCAGCTTGGGAGGACAGAGGGGAAACATTCAGTACTTC. Its protein is CASSLGGQRGNIQYF.

J is TRBJ2-5 and V is TRBV7-9; 9 nucleotides line up with TRBD1. The trim removed 3 bases at V and 1 base at J, leaving 6 bases unmatched. CDR3 length: 16 amino acids. Per germline, CDR1 SEHNR and CDR2 FQNEAQ (reference sequence). CDR3 in amino acids: CASSFGDRGGQETQYF. CDR3 DNA: TGTGCCAGCAGCTTCGGAGACAGGGGGGGCCAAGAGACCCAGTACTTC.

The chain combines TRBV9 with TRBJ1-2; weak D call: TRBD1 (6 bases). This CDR3 is built from 12 residues. Looked up from germline, CDR1 is SGDLS and CDR2 is YYNGEE. V gave up 3 bases and J gave up 8 bases, with 11 bases separating them. For the CDR3, the DNA is TGTGCCAGCAGCGCGAACAGGGTGGGCTACACCTTC. Residues: CASSANRVGYTF.

The gene calls are TRBV30 and TRBJ2-4; 7 bases align to TRBD1. V trimming: 1 base; J trimming: 15 bases; junction bases outside the gene matches: 12. This CDR3 comprises 13 residues. CDR1 GTSNPN and CDR2 SVGIG come from the germline V gene (reference sequence). CDR3 protein: CAWSARGDRAPYF. For the CDR3, the DNA is TGTGCCTGGAGTGCGCGTGGCGACAGGGCGCCGTACTTC.

This clone was seen just once. V is TRBV9 and J is TRBJ2-3, with D possibly TRBD2 on 5 matching bases. The CDR3 has 17 residues. Between the trimmed V and J ends, which lost 4 bases and 3 bases, there was a span of 21 bases. Germline V gene lookup returns CDR1 SGDLS and CDR2 YYNGEE. CDR3 coding DNA: TGTGCCAGCAGCTTACTGGGTAATAGCGAACCAACAGATACGCAGTATTTT. It is translated as CASSLLGNSEPTDTQYF.